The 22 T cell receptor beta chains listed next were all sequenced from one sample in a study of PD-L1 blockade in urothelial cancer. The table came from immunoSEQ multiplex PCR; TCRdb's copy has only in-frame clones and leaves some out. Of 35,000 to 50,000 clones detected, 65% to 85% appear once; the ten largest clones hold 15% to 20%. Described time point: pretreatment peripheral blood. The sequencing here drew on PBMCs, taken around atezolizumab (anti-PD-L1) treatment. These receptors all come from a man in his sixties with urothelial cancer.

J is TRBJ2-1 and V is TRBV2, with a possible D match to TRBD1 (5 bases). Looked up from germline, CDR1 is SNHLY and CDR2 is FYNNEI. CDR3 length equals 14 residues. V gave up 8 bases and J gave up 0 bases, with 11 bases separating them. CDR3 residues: CASGHLSSYNEQFF. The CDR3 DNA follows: TGTGCCAGCGGACATCTGAGCTCCTACAATGAGCAGTTCTTC.

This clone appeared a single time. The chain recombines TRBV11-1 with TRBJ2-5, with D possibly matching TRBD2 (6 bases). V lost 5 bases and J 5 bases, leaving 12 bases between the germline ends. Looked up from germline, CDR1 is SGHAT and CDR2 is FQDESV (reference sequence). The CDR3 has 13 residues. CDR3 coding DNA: TGTGCCAGCAGCGCGGGATTTAGGGAGACCCAGTACTTC. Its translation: CASSAGFRETQYF. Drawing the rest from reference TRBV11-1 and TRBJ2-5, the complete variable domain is EAEVAQSPRYKITEKSQAVAFWCDPISGHATLYWYRQILGQGPELLVQFQDESVVDDSQLPKDRFSAERLKGVDSTLKIQPAELGDSAMYLCASSAGFRETQYFGPGTRLLVL.

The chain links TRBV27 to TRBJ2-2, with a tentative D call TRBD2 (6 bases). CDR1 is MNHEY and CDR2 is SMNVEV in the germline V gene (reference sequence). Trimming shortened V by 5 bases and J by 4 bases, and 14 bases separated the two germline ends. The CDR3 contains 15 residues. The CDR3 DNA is TGTGCCAGCAGTGGAGTTTTTAGCGGCACCGGGGAGCTGTTTTTT. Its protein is CASSGVFSGTGELFF.

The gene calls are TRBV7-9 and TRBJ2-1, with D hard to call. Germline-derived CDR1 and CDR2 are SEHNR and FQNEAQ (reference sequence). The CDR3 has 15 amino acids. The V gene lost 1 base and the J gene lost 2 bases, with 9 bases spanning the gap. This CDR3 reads CASSLDTVAYNEQFF. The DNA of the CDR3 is TGTGCCAGCAGCTTAGATACGGTGGCCTACAATGAGCAGTTCTTC.

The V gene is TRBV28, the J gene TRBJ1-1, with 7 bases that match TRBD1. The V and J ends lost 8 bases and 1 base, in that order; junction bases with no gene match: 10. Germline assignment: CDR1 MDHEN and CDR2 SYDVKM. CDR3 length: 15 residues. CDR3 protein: CASSHPRTGNTEAFF. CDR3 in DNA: TGTGCCAGCTCACATCCAAGGACAGGGAACACTGAAGCTTTCTTT.

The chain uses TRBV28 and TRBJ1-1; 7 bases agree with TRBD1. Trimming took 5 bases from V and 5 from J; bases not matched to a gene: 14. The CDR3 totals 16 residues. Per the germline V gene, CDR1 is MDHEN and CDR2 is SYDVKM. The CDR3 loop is CASSRTSGGRRTEAFF. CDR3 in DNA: TGTGCCAGCAGTAGAACTTCAGGGGGGAGGAGGACTGAAGCTTTCTTT. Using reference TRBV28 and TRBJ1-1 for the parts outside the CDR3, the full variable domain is DVKVTQSSRYLVKRTGEKVFLECVQDMDHENMFWYRQDPGLGLRLIYFSYDVKMKEKGDIPEGYSVSREKKERFSLILESASTNQTSMYLCASSRTSGGRRTEAFFGQGTRLTVV.

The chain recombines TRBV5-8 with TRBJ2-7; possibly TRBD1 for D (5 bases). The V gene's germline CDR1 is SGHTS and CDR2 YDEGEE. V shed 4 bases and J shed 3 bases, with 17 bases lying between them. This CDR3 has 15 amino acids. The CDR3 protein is CASSRQGSQYYEQYF. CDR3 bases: TGTGCCAGCAGCCGTCAGGGTAGCCAGTACTACGAGCAGTACTTC.

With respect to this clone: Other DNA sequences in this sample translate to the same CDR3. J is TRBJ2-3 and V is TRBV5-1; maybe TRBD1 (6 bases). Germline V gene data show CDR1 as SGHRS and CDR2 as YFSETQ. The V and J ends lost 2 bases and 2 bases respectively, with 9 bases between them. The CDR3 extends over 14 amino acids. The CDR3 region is CASSLGGNTDTQYF. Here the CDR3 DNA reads TGCGCCAGCAGCTTAGGGGGAAACACAGATACGCAGTATTTT.

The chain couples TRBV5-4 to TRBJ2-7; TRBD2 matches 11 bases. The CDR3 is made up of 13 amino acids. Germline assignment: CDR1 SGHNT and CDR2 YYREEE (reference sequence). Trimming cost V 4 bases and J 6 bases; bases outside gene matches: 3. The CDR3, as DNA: TGTGCCAGCAGCCAGCTAGCGGGGGGCGAGCAGTACTTC. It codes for CASSQLAGGEQYF. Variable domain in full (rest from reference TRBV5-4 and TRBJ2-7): ETGVTQSPTHLIKTRGQQVTLRCSSQSGHNTVSWYQQALGQGPQFIFQYYREEENGRGNFPPRFSGLQFPNYSSELNVNALELDDSALYLCASSQLAGGEQYFGPGTRLTVT.

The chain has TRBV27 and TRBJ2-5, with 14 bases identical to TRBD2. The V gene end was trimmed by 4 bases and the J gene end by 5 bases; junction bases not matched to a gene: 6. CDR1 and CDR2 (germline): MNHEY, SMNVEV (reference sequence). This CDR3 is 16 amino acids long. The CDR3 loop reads CASSSTSGRARETQYF. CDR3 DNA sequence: TGTGCCAGCAGTTCGACTAGCGGGAGGGCCAGGGAGACCCAGTACTTC.

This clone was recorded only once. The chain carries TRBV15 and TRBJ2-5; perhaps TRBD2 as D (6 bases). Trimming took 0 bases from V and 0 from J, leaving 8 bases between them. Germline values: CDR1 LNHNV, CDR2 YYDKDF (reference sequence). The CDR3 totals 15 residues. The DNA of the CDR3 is TGTGCCACCAGCAGAGAGGGGGGAAACCAAGAGACCCAGTACTTC. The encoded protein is CATSREGGNQETQYF.

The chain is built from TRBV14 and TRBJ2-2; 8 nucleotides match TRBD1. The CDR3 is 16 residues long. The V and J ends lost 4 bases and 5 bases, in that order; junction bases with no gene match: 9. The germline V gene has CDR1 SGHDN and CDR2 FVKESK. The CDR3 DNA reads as TGTGCCAGCAGCCCACCCCAGGGGGCGCGGACCGGGGAGCTGTTTTTT. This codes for CASSPPQGARTGELFF. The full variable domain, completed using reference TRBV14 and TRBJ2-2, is EAGVTQFPSHSVIEKGQTVTLRCDPISGHDNLYWYRRVMGKEIKFLLHFVKESKQDESGMPNNRFLAERTGGTYSTLKVQPAELEDSGVYFCASSPPQGARTGELFFGEGSRLTVL.

The CDR3, as DNA: TGTGCCAGCAGTCCTGACAGCTATAATTCACCCCTCCACTTT. Its translation: CASSPDSYNSPLHF. V is TRBV28 and J is TRBJ1-6; maybe TRBD1 (5 bases). CDR3 length: 14 amino acids. Germline CDR1 MDHEN, CDR2 SYDVKM. Trimming cost V 5 bases and J 3 bases, with 8 bases left between them.

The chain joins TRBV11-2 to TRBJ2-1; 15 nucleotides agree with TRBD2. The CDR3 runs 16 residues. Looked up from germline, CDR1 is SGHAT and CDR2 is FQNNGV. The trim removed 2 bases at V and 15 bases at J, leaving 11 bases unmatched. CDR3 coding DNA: TGTGCCAGCAGCTTAACCCGGACTAGCGGGAGGGGGATGGCGTTCTTC. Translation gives CASSLTRTSGRGMAFF.

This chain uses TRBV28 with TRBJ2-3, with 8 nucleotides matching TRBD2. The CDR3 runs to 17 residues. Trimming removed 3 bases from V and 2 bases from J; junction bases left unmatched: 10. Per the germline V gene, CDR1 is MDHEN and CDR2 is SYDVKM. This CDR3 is CASSFRGRLAHTDTQYF. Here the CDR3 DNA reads TGTGCCAGCAGTTTCAGGGGCCGACTAGCGCACACAGATACGCAGTATTTT.

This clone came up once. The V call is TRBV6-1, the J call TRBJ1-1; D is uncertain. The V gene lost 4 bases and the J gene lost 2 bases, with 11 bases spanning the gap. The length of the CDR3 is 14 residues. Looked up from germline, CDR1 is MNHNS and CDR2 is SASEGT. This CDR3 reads CASSGQISNTEAFF. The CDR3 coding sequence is TGTGCCAGCAGTGGGCAGATCAGTAACACTGAAGCTTTCTTT.

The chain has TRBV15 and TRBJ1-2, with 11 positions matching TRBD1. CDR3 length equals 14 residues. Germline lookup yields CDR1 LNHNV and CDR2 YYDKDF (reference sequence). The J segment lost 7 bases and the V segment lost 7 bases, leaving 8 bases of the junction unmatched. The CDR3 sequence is CATTQDRGPSGYTF. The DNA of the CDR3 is TGTGCCACCACCCAGGACAGGGGGCCGTCTGGCTACACCTTC.

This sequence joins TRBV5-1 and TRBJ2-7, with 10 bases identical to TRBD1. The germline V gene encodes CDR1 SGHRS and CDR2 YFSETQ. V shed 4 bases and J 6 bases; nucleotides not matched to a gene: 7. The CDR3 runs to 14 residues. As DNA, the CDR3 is TGCGCCAGCAGCCTGACCGGGACAGGGGCCGAGCAGTACTTC. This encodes CASSLTGTGAEQYF.

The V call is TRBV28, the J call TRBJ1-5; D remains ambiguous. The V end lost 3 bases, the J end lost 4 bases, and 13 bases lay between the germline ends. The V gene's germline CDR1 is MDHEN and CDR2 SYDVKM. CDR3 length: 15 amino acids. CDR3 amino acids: CASSFAGAANQPQHF. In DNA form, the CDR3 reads TGTGCCAGCAGTTTTGCGGGCGCGGCAAATCAGCCCCAGCATTTT. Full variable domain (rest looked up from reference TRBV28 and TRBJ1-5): DVKVTQSSRYLVKRTGEKVFLECVQDMDHENMFWYRQDPGLGLRLIYFSYDVKMKEKGDIPEGYSVSREKKERFSLILESASTNQTSMYLCASSFAGAANQPQHFGDGTRLSIL.

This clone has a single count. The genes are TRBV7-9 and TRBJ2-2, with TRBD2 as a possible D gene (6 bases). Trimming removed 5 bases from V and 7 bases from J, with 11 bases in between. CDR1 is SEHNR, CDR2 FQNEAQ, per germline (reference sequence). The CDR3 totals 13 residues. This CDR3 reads CASSPVGGGELFF. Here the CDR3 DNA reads TGTGCCAGCAGCCCGGTGGGGGGCGGGGAGCTGTTTTTT.

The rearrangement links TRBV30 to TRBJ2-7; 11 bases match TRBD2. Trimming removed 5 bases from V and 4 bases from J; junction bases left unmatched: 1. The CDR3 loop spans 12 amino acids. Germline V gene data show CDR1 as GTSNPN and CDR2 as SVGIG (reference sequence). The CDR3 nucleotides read TGTGCCTGGGGGACTAGCGGATACGAGCAGTACTTC. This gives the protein CAWGTSGYEQYF.

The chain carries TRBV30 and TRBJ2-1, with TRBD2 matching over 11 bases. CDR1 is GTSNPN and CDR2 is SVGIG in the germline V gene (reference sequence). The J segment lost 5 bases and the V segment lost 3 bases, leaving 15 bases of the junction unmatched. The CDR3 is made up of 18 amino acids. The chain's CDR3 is CAWSVFSGRASGNNEQFF. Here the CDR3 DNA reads TGTGCCTGGAGCGTATTTAGCGGGAGGGCCTCGGGAAACAATGAGCAGTTCTTC.